The 10 T cell receptor beta chains in this list originate from one sample, sequenced in a study of early T cells in non-severe SARS-CoV-2 infection. Each CDR3 protein is one row after TCRdb ran MiXCR on the 5' RACE reads. The sample lists 40,000 to 55,000 distinct CDR3 sequences, 3% to 4% occurring once. Sequenced input: whole blood. Receptors were obtained from an adult who was a healthcare worker with PCR-confirmed SARS-CoV-2 infection or an uninfected control (not recorded which).

This clonotype was detected many times. The chain joins TRBV18 to TRBJ2-5; D gene uncertain. In germline, CDR1 is KGHSH, CDR2 LQKENI. The CDR3 contains 13 residues. V was clipped by 1 base and J by 3 bases, with 6 bases between them. The CDR3 DNA reads TGTGCCAGCTCACCACGTCCCAAAGAGACCCAGTACTTC. This gives the protein CASSPRPKETQYF.

This clonotype was picked up many times. This chain joins TRBV19 and TRBJ2-1, with 7 bases identical to TRBD2. Per the germline V gene, CDR1 is LNHDA and CDR2 is SQIVND (reference sequence). The CDR3 spans 14 residues. V was clipped by 3 bases and J by 8 bases; unmatched bases: 7. This CDR3 is CASSMREPLYEQFF. The CDR3 DNA follows: TGTGCCAGTAGTATGCGGGAGCCCCTATATGAGCAGTTCTTC. The full variable domain, rest sourced from reference TRBV19 and TRBJ2-1, is DGGITQSPKYLFRKEGQNVTLSCEQNLNHDAMYWYRQDPGQGLRLIYYSQIVNDFQKGDIAEGYSVSREKKESFPLTVTSAQKNPTAFYLCASSMREPLYEQFFGPGTRLTVL.

Ten or more counts support this clonotype. V usage is TRBV6-5 and J usage is TRBJ1-5; D uncertain. CDR1 MNHEY and CDR2 SVGAGI come from the germline V gene. Trimming took 6 bases from V and 2 from J, leaving 11 bases between them. This CDR3 comprises 14 residues. The CDR3, as DNA: TGTGCCAGCAGCCGGGGTAGTCGCAATCAGCCCCAGCATTTT. Translating gives CASSRGSRNQPQHF.

The table lists this clonotype with many counts. The chain is built from TRBV30 and TRBJ2-1; no definite D call. V was clipped by 4 bases and J by 2 bases, with 6 bases between them. The CDR3 is 12 amino acids. The germline gives CDR1 GTSNPN, CDR2 SVGIG (reference sequence). CDR3 DNA sequence: TGTGCCTGGACTCTAACCTACAATGAGCAGTTCTTC. Translating it yields CAWTLTYNEQFF.

The sample holds many counts of this clonotype. The CDR3 coding sequence is TGTGCCCACGCGCGGCCGGCGGGGGCGCGGAGAGATGAGCAGTTCTTC. Translating gives CAHARPAGARRDEQFF. The rearrangement links TRBV6-2 or TRBV6-3 to TRBJ2-1, with D perhaps matching TRBD2 (7 bases). V was pared by 11 bases and J by 8 bases, with 28 bases between. Germline V gene data show CDR1 as MNHEY and CDR2 as SVGEGT. The CDR3 is made up of 16 amino acids.

This clonotype has a count of ten or more. V is TRBV12-3 or TRBV12-4 and J is TRBJ1-5; D gene unclear. The CDR3 is 14 residues long. Trimming removed 0 bases at V and 6 bases at J, with 9 bases between. The CDR3 spells CASSLALKGQPQHF. CDR3 DNA: TGTGCCAGCAGTTTAGCCCTGAAAGGTCAGCCCCAGCATTTT.

The table lists this clonotype with many counts. The V call is TRBV28, the J call TRBJ2-7; TRBD2 agrees at 10 bases. Trimming at V came to 6 bases and at J to 4 bases, leaving 9 bases not matched to a gene. The CDR3 spans 15 residues. Per germline, CDR1 MDHEN and CDR2 SYDVKM. DNA for the CDR3: TGTGCCAGCAGGGGTCTAGGAGCGGGAGGGTACGAGCAGTACTTC. Encoded protein: CASRGLGAGGYEQYF.

This clonotype has only a few counts. Here the CDR3 reads CASSPPGQANTEAFF. The CDR3 DNA sequence: TGTGCCAGCAGTCCCCCGGGCCAAGCGAACACTGAAGCTTTCTTT. The chain recombines TRBV27 with TRBJ1-1; D unclear. The CDR3 contains 15 residues. Trimming removed 5 bases at V and 1 base at J, with 14 bases between. Germline V gene lookup returns CDR1 MNHEY and CDR2 SMNVEV (reference sequence).

This clonotype was seen only a few times. The chain links TRBV20-1 to TRBJ2-1; D is unclear. The germline V gene encodes CDR1 DFQATT and CDR2 SNEGSKA (reference sequence). The CDR3 is 16 amino acids. V was pared by 7 bases and J by 0 bases, with 19 bases between. The CDR3: CSERNKTASSYNEQFF. The CDR3 bases are TGCAGTGAGAGGAACAAAACGGCCTCCTCCTACAATGAGCAGTTCTTC.

This clonotype showed up many times. This sequence joins TRBV10-2 and TRBJ2-7; a possible D gene is TRBD2 (6 bases). The length of the CDR3 is 12 residues. The germline V and J ends were trimmed by 5 bases and 4 bases, with 9 bases remaining between them. Per the germline V gene, CDR1 is WSHSY and CDR2 is SAAADI. The CDR3 sequence is CASSMGGYEQYF. CDR3 sequence (DNA): TGCGCCAGCAGTATGGGGGGTTACGAGCAGTACTTC.